This is a list of T cell receptor beta chains from one sample in a study of OX40 agonist ivuxolimab in advanced cancers. Generated by immunoSEQ multiplex PCR, the TCRdb table keeps only in-frame clones and is missing some. The table lists approximately 76,000 clones, approximately 83% of them singletons. The sequencing here drew on CD4+ or CD8+ T cells sorted from blood, taken in a trial of the OX40 agonist ivuxolimab. The receptor set was obtained from an adult with an advanced solid tumor such as melanoma, head and neck, liver or kidney cancer. The CDR3 runs from the conserved cysteine through the conserved F or W. A D gene is named only where the DNA matches it firmly. A row's size may be missing; if present it is once, few, many or a size class.

d_gene	v_gene	abundance	j_gene	CDR3nt	CDR3aa
.	TRBV19	.	TRBJ1-3	TGTGCCAGTAGTATACGGGGCGTTAACTCTGGAAACACCATATATTTT	CASSIRGVNSGNTIYF
TRBD2	TRBV7-9	.	TRBJ2-1	TGTGCCAGCAGTGGACTAGTTCAGGAGCAGTTCTTC	CASSGLVQEQFF
TRBD2	TRBV9	once	TRBJ2-3	TGTGCCAGCAGCCCCGGGGGGGGAGGCACAGATACGCAGTATTTT	CASSPGGGGTDTQYF
.	TRBV11-2	few	TRBJ2-6	TGTGCCAGCAGCTTAGCCCCCCAGGGGAGCTCTGGGGCCAACGTCCTGACTTTC	CASSLAPQGSSGANVLTF
.	TRBV6-6	.	TRBJ2-7	TGTGCCAGCACCTCGCCGGGGTTCTACGAGCAGTACTTC	CASTSPGFYEQYF
.	TRBV18	.	TRBJ2-5	TGTGCCAGCTCAAACGGGGCCGGCGAGACCCAGTACTTC	CASSNGAGETQYF
.	TRBV5-5	.	TRBJ1-1	TGTGCCAGCAGCTTGGCCGGCCGTAAGAACACTGAAGCTTTCTTT	CASSLAGRKNTEAFF
TRBD1	TRBV6-1	.	TRBJ1-1	TGTGCCAGCAGTGAACGGATGACAGGGAGGAACACTGAAGCTTTCTTT	CASSERMTGRNTEAFF
.	TRBV5-1	.	TRBJ1-1	TGCGCCAGCAGCTTGGTGGCGGGGGCGAACACTGAAGCTTTCTTT	CASSLVAGANTEAFF
.	TRBV7-2	.	TRBJ2-5	TGTGCCAGTCCAGGTCCCATGGGTAACCAAGAGACCCAGTACTTC	CASPGPMGNQETQYF
.	TRBV6-1	.	TRBJ1-2	TGTGCCAGCAGTCCCACCTTCGGGACGACAGGAGGCTACACCTTC	CASSPTFGTTGGYTF
TRBD2	TRBV9	.	TRBJ2-5	TGTGCCAGCAGCCCCCAAAGCGGGAGCGTGAAGACCCAGTACTTC	CASSPQSGSVKTQYF
.	TRBV6-5	.	TRBJ1-2	TGTGCCAGCACACCAGGACAGTCCGTTAACTATGGCTACACCTTC	CASTPGQSVNYGYTF
.	TRBV7-2	.	TRBJ1-2	TGTGCCAGCAGCTTAGGAGGGTCGGGGGTGCTCTATGGCTACACCTTC	CASSLGGSGVLYGYTF
TRBD1	TRBV27	.	TRBJ1-3	TGTGCCAGCAGTGGTAGGACAGGGGAAAGAAACACCATATATTTT	CASSGRTGERNTIYF
.	TRBV6-5	.	TRBJ2-7	TGTGCCAGCAGTTACTCTAGGAGGAACTACGAGCAGTACTTC	CASSYSRRNYEQYF
TRBD1	TRBV5-6	.	TRBJ2-7	TGTGCCAGCAGCAGGGCCGGACAGGGCCGCTACGAGCAGTACTTC	CASSRAGQGRYEQYF
TRBD1	TRBV27	once	TRBJ2-2	TGTGCCAGCAGTTCAACGGGACAGGGGTGGGCCGGGGAGCTGTTTTTT	CASSSTGQGWAGELFF
.	TRBV7-2	.	TRBJ1-1	TGTGCCAGCAGCTTAGAGAACGCAGGGGACACTGAAGCTTTCTTT	CASSLENAGDTEAFF
TRBD1	TRBV13	.	TRBJ1-2	TGTGCCAGCAGCTCTTCGACAGGGGTGAACTATGGCTACACCTTC	CASSSSTGVNYGYTF
TRBD2	TRBV9	.	TRBJ2-1	TGTGCCAGCAGCGCCAAGACCAGCGGGAGGACGAACAATGAGCAGTTCTTC	CASSAKTSGRTNNEQFF
TRBD1	TRBV7-9	.	TRBJ1-2	TGTGCCAGCAGCCCCCGACCGGGACAGGTCCCTCGGCCCACCTTC	CASSPRPGQVPRPTF
.	TRBV30	.	TRBJ1-1	TGTGCCCTTAGGGCAGGAGGGAACGCTGAAGCTTTCTTT	CALRAGGNAEAFF
.	TRBV27	few	TRBJ1-4	TGTGCCAGCAGTTTAGGCGCGGGGGTTAATGAAAAACTGTTTTTT	CASSLGAGVNEKLFF
.	TRBV5-1	.	TRBJ1-3	TGCGCCAGCAGCTTTTCAGGTGACTCTGGAAACACCATATATTTT	CASSFSGDSGNTIYF
TRBD1	TRBV5-1	few	TRBJ2-7	TGCGCCAGCAGCGGAATCACCGGGACAGGTTCCTACGAGCAGTACTTC	CASSGITGTGSYEQYF
.	TRBV6-4	.	TRBJ2-1	TGTGCCAGCAGTGCCACTAGATCTAATAATGAGCAGTTCTTC	CASSATRSNNEQFF
TRBD1	TRBV19	.	TRBJ2-2	TGTGCCAGTAACCTAGGCCCGGGACAGGCGACCACCGGGGAGCTGTTTTTT	CASNLGPGQATTGELFF
.	TRBV7-2	.	TRBJ1-4	TGTGCCAGCAGCTTATATGGGGGACCTAATGAAAAACTGTTTTTT	CASSLYGGPNEKLFF
.	TRBV9	once	TRBJ2-1	TGTGCCAGCAGCACCACTTCAGAGCCCCACAATGAGCAGTTCTTC	CASSTTSEPHNEQFF
TRBD1	TRBV11-2	.	TRBJ1-2	TGTGCCAGCAGCTCCGGGACAGGGGGCACCTATGGCTACACCTTC	CASSSGTGGTYGYTF
.	TRBV6-4	.	TRBJ2-3	TGTGCCAGCAGTGGGGTAGGCGGGGATACGCAGTATTTT	CASSGVGGDTQYF
.	TRBV5-8	.	TRBJ1-2	TGTGCCAGCAGCTTTACAGGTGATCGTAACTATGGCTACACCTTC	CASSFTGDRNYGYTF
.	TRBV7-2	.	TRBJ1-2	TGTGCCAGCAGCTTAGCACTAAATAACTATGGCTACACCTTC	CASSLALNNYGYTF
.	TRBV27	once	TRBJ2-2	TGTGCCAGCAGCCAACTATCGACCGGGGAGCTGTTTTTT	CASSQLSTGELFF
TRBD1	TRBV10-3	.	TRBJ1-1	TGTGCCATCAGTGATACCGGGACAGGGGCTCAAGCTTTCTTT	CAISDTGTGAQAFF
.	TRBV11-3	.	TRBJ1-1	TGTGCCAGCAGTTCGGACAGCCAGAACACTGAAGCTTTCTTT	CASSSDSQNTEAFF
TRBD1	TRBV6-5	.	TRBJ1-2	TGTGCCAGCAGTTACTCCCCGGACAGGGCTAACTATGGCTACACCTTC	CASSYSPDRANYGYTF
.	TRBV7-9	.	TRBJ2-4	TGTGCCAGCAACGAAGGAACAGCCCGGGGGGCCAAAAACATTCAGTACTTC	CASNEGTARGAKNIQYF
.	TRBV11-3	.	TRBJ2-1	TGTGCCAGCAGCTCCCCCCTGGAGGGGCAGTTCTTC	CASSSPLEGQFF
TRBD2	TRBV13	.	TRBJ2-5	TGTGCCAGCAGCTTAAGACTAGCGGGGTGGCAGTACTTC	CASSLRLAGWQYF
TRBD1	TRBV27	.	TRBJ2-1	TGTGCCAGCCAAGACAGGGTGCAGGATGAGCAGTTCTTC	CASQDRVQDEQFF
.	TRBV20-1	.	TRBJ2-7	TGCAGTGCGGGGAGGGGGGGCGAGCAGTACTTC	CSAGRGGEQYF
.	TRBV10-3	once	TRBJ2-7	TGTGCCATCAGTGAGTCCCAGGGACTTGACTCCTACGAGCAGTACTTC	CAISESQGLDSYEQYF
.	TRBV14	.	TRBJ1-1	TGTGCCAGCAGCCTGAGTTTCTCTGAAGCTTTCTTT	CASSLSFSEAFF
.	TRBV4-1	.	TRBJ2-1	TGCGCCAGCAGCCAAGCGGGGGGGGCAGGGGGCTCCTACAATGAGCAGTTCTTC	CASSQAGGAGGSYNEQFF
TRBD2	TRBV6-1	.	TRBJ2-7	TGTGCCAGCAGTGATCCAGGCGGGGGCGAGCAGTACTTC	CASSDPGGGEQYF
.	TRBV9	.	TRBJ1-2	TGTGCCAGCAGCGTCGGGACTGGGGGCTACACCTTC	CASSVGTGGYTF
.	TRBV19	.	TRBJ2-5	TGTGCCAGTAGTACCAGGACTCGGGCGGGGGAGACCCAGTACTTC	CASSTRTRAGETQYF
.	TRBV5-1	.	TRBJ2-1	TGCGCCAGCAGCCTCCTCTCCGATGAGCAGTTCTTC	CASSLLSDEQFF
.	TRBV12-5	.	TRBJ2-3	TGTGCTAGTGCCCCCGGGGGGCGGCCAGATACGCAGTATTTT	CASAPGGRPDTQYF
.	TRBV5-1	.	TRBJ2-3	TGCGCCAGCAGCCTCGGAGGGGGTGGAGATACGCAGTATTTT	CASSLGGGGDTQYF
.	TRBV11-3	few	TRBJ2-2	TGTGCCAGCGGGGCACAGGGTGGCACCGGGGAGCTGTTTTTT	CASGAQGGTGELFF
.	TRBV6-6	.	TRBJ1-1	TGTGCCAGCAGTTACTCGGGGAGTCAGAACACTGAAGCTTTCTTT	CASSYSGSQNTEAFF
.	TRBV2	few	TRBJ1-3	TGTGCCAGCAACCCGGGGAACACCATATATTTT	CASNPGNTIYF